This T cell receptor beta chain was sequenced for a study of cytomegalovirus exposure and HLA in healthy donors. The table lists this clone with a count of one. The germline gives CDR1 SQVTM, CDR2 ANQGSEA. The CDR3 contains 13 residues. Germline trimming cut 6 bases from V and 4 bases from J; bases unmatched to any gene: 6. Vbeta (60) and Jbeta (13) primers were used in the PCR. TCRdb's copy holds only in-frame clones and misses some; the assay was immunoSEQ multiplex PCR. The sample has more than 95,000 clones, more than 75% seen once; the top ten hold around a tenth. The TCR was taken from a woman between 18 and 29 years old in good health and CMV-seropositive. This chain links TRBV29-1 with TRBJ2-5; 9 bases line up with TRBD1. The specimen sequenced was PBMCs. This chain's CDR3 is CSVNRGQRETQYF. The CDR3 DNA follows: TGCAGCGTAAACAGGGGGCAACGAGAGACCCAGTACTTC. Based on the CDR3 plus reference TRBV29-1 and TRBJ2-5, the full variable domain is SAVISQKPSRDICQRGTSLTIQCQVDSQVTMMFWYRQQPGQSLTLIATANQGSEATYESGFVIDKFPISRPNLTFSTLTVSNMSPEDSSIYLCSVNRGQRETQYFGPGTRLLVL.